This is a list of T cell receptor beta chains from one sample in a study of CD8 T cells in Susac syndrome. TCRdb reprocessed the immunoSEQ multiplex PCR reads with MiXCR, giving one entry per CDR3 protein. The profile shows 150,000 to 200,000 distinct CDR3 sequences, 90% to 95% of them singletons. Sequencing was carried out using CD4+ T cells from PBMCs. The receptors shown here come from a human donor in good health. CDR3s include the opening cysteine and the closing phenylalanine or tryptophan. A D gene is named only where the DNA matches it firmly. Part of the rows lack a size; the others show once, few, many or a class for expanded clones.

>TRBV9|once|TRBJ2-3|NA
TGTGCCAGCAGCCCCCGGACGGGGGACACGCAGTATTTT
CASSPRTGDTQYF
>TRBV7-9|NA|TRBJ2-7|TRBD2
TGTGCCAGCAGCTTAGACGCTAGCGGTTCCTACGAGCAGTACTTC
CASSLDASGSYEQYF
>TRBV4-3|NA|TRBJ1-2|NA
TGCGCCAGCAGCCAAGCTACAGGGATTGACTATGGCTACACCTTC
CASSQATGIDYGYTF
>TRBV7-2|NA|TRBJ1-6|NA
TGTGCCAGCAGCGTAACCGGGACTGCAGATTCACCCCTCCACTTT
CASSVTGTADSPLHF
>TRBV29-1|NA|TRBJ2-2|TRBD1
TGCAGCGTACTAAACAGGGGGAACACCGGGGAGCTGTTTTTT
CSVLNRGNTGELFF
>TRBV20-1|NA|TRBJ2-5|NA
TGCAGTGCTAGAGATCAGAACGTTGGGACCCAGTACTTC
CSARDQNVGTQYF
>TRBV7-9|NA|TRBJ1-2|NA
TGTGCCAGCAGCACCCGGGAGACCGGAGGCTACACCTTC
CASSTRETGGYTF
>TRBV29-1|NA|TRBJ2-1|NA
TGCAGCGTTACGGGGGGCCCGTCCTACAATGAGCAGTTCTTC
CSVTGGPSYNEQFF
>TRBV7-9|few|TRBJ1-5|NA
TGTGCCAGCAGCTTACAGGACAATCAGCCCCAGCATTTT
CASSLQDNQPQHF
>TRBV28|NA|TRBJ2-1|NA
TGTGCCAGCAGTTTGTATGAGCAGTTCTTC
CASSLYEQFF
>TRBV3-1|NA|TRBJ2-7|NA
TGTGCCAGCAGCCAAGATAGGCAGACTGAGCAGTACTTC
CASSQDRQTEQYF
>TRBV27|NA|TRBJ1-1|NA
TGTGCCAGCAGTTCATTGGGTGAGCCGAACACTGAAGCTTTCTTT
CASSSLGEPNTEAFF
>TRBV9|NA|TRBJ1-5|NA
TGTGCCAGCAGCGGGGGGGCTGGCAATCAGCCCCAGCATTTT
CASSGGAGNQPQHF
>TRBV30|NA|TRBJ1-6|NA
TGTGCCTGCTGCAGAGAGGGCGGAACCTTGAATTCACCCCTCCACTTT
CACCREGGTLNSPLHF
>TRBV12-3/TRBV12-4|NA|TRBJ1-1|NA
TGTGCCAGCAGGGGGGACCACACTGAAGCTTTCTTT
CASRGDHTEAFF
>TRBV20-1|NA|TRBJ2-7|TRBD1
TGCAGTGCTCTTGGACAGGTTGCCTACGAGCAGTACTTC
CSALGQVAYEQYF
>TRBV2|once|TRBJ2-2|TRBD2
TGTGCCAGCAGTGTAGCGGGGGGAAACACCGGGGAGCTGTTTTTT
CASSVAGGNTGELFF
>TRBV3-1|NA|TRBJ1-6|NA
TGTGCCAGCAGCCAAAACCGGGAAGGTAATTCACCCCTCCACTTT
CASSQNREGNSPLHF
>TRBV29-1|NA|TRBJ1-2|NA
TGCAGCGTAGCCACAGGGAGGGGGGACTATGGCTACACCTTC
CSVATGRGDYGYTF
>TRBV20-1|NA|TRBJ1-5|NA
TGCAGTGCCACGATGGGGGTAGGGCAGCCCCAGCATTTT
CSATMGVGQPQHF
>TRBV9|NA|TRBJ1-6|NA
TGTGCCAGCAGCGTAGTTGAGGGAGGGAATTCACCCCTCCACTTT
CASSVVEGGNSPLHF
>TRBV29-1|NA|TRBJ2-1|NA
TGCAGCGTTGAAGATCCAAATAGCGGATCCTACAATGAGCAGTTCTTC
CSVEDPNSGSYNEQFF
>TRBV19|NA|TRBJ2-7|NA
TGTGCCAGTAGTAGGCGTCTAGACACCTACGAGCAGTACTTC
CASSRRLDTYEQYF
>TRBV29-1|NA|TRBJ2-5|TRBD2
TGCAGCGTTACTAGCGGAGAAGAGACCCAGTACTTC
CSVTSGEETQYF
>TRBV25-1|once|TRBJ2-7|NA
TGTGCCAGCAGTCCAACGTGGGGGCCCTACGAGCAGTACTTC
CASSPTWGPYEQYF